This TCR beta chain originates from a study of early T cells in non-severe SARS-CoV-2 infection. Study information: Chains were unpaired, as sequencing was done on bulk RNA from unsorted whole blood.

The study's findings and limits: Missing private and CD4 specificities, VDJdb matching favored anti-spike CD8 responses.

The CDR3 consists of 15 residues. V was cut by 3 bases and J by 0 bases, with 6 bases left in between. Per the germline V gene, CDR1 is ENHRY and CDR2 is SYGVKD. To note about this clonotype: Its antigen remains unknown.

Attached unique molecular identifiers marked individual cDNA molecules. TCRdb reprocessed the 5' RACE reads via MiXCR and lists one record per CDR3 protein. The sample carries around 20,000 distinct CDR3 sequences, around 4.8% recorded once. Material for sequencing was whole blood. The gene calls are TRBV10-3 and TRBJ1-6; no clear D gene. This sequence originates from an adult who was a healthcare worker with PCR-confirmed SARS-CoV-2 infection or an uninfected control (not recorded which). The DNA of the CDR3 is TGTGCCATCAGTGACAGGAGCTCCTATAATTCACCCCTCCACTTT. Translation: CAISDRSSYNSPLHF.